The sequence of this TCR beta chain was determined in a study of cytomegalovirus exposure and HLA in healthy donors. The CDR3 has 14 residues. The ends were cut back, 6 bases at V and 4 bases at J, with 13 bases in the middle. CDR1 and CDR2 from the germline V gene are MNHNS and SASEGT. PCR involved 60 Vbeta and 13 Jbeta primers. Produced via immunoSEQ multiplex PCR; TCRdb's table is partial and in-frame only. This repertoire includes 150,000 to 250,000 clones. This receptor was identified in a boy younger than 18 in good health and CMV-seronegative. The chain recombines TRBV6-1 with TRBJ2-1; no clear D gene. Sequenced: PBMCs. The CDR3 reads CASRAYTPYNEQFF. Written as DNA, the CDR3 is TGTGCCAGCAGGGCTTACACCCCTTACAATGAGCAGTTCTTC.